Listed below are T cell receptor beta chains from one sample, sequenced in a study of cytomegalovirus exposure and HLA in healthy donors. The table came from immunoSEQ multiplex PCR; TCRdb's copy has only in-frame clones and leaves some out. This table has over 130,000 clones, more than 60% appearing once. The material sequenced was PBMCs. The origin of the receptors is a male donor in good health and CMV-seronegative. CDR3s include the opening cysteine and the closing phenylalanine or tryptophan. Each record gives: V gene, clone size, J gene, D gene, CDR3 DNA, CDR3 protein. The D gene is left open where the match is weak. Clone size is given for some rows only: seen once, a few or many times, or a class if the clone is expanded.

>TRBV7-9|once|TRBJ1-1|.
TGTGCCAGCAGCTTTAGGGGGTCCGATGAAGCTTTCTTT
CASSFRGSDEAFF
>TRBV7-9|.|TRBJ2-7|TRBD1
TGTGCCAGCAGCTTAGACTTGGACAGGGTCAGGCAGTACTTC
CASSLDLDRVRQYF
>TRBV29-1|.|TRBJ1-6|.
TGCAGCGTTGCAGGGAATCATAATTCACCCCTCCACTTT
CSVAGNHNSPLHF
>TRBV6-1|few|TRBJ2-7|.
TGTGCCAGCAGTGAAGACAGAGTCTCCTACGAGCAGTACTTC
CASSEDRVSYEQYF
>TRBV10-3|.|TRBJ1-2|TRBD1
TGTGCCATCAGGGAACCTGACAGGGGGCCGAACTATGGCTACACCTTC
CAIREPDRGPNYGYTF
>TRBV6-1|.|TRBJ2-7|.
TGTGCCAGCATAAGGGGTTCCTACGAGCAGTACTTC
CASIRGSYEQYF
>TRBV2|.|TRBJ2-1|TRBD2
TGTGCCAGAACTACCGGGACTAGCGGGGGGTCTACCTACAATGAGCAGTTCTTC
CARTTGTSGGSTYNEQFF
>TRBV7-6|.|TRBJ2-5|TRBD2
TGTGCCAGCAGCTTAGCTTCTAGCGGGGGGATATTCCAAGAGACCCAGTACTTC
CASSLASSGGIFQETQYF
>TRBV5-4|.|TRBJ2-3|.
TGTGCCAGCAGCCCCTCCGCTGGGGCAGTGAGCACAGATACGCAGTATTTT
CASSPSAGAVSTDTQYF
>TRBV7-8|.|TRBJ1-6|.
TGTGCCAGCAGCTCCCCATGGCCAGGACAGAACAATTCACCCCTCCACTTT
CASSSPWPGQNNSPLHF
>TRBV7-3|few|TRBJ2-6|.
TGTGCCAGCAGCCTAGGACAGGAGGGCTCTGGGGCCAACGTCCTGACTTTC
CASSLGQEGSGANVLTF
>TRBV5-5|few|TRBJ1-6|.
TGTGCCAGCAGTTACCTGGAGGGTAATTCACCCCTCCACTTT
CASSYLEGNSPLHF
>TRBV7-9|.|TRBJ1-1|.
TGTGCCAGCAGCTTCTTCAAGGGAGAGTTGAACACTGAAGCTTTCTTT
CASSFFKGELNTEAFF
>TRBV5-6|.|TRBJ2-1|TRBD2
TGTGCCAGCAGCTTCGAGCGGGGTCCCTACAATGAGCAGTTCTTC
CASSFERGPYNEQFF
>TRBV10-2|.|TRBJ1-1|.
TGCGCCCGCTTCCCCACCGGGGGAATGGTGGACACTGAAGCTTTCTTT
CARFPTGGMVDTEAFF